This T cell receptor beta chain was captured by sequencing in a study of shared clonotypes between healthy human individuals. Trimming shortened V by 0 bases and J by 2 bases, and 10 bases separated the two germline ends. The CDR3 totals 15 residues. The germline CDR1 and CDR2 sequences are SGDLS and YYNGEE. Profiling relied on immunoSEQ multiplex PCR, and the TCRdb table lists in-frame clones only, not all of them. The profile shows about 2.3 million clones, about 92% of them singletons. The material sequenced was naive CD4+ T cells from PBMCs. Subset specified: CD45RA+ positively selected. The V and J genes are TRBV9 and TRBJ2-3, with D possibly TRBD2 on 5 matching bases. The sequence was obtained from a young man in good health. Some clones in this sample may be carry-over from other donors' samples. The CDR3 nucleotides are TGTGCCAGCAGCGTAGCTCCGGGGAACACAGATACGCAGTATTTT. Amino acid sequence: CASSVAPGNTDTQYF.